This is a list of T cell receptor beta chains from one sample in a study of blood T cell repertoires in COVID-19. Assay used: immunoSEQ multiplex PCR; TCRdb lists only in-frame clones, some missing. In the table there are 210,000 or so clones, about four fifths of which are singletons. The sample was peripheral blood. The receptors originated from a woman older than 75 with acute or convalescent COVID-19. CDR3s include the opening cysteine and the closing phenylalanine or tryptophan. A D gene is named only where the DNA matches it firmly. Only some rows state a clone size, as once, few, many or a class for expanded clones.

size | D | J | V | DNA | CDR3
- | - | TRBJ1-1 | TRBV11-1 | TGTGCCAGCAGCCCCCAAAAGAACACTGAAGCTTTCTTT | CASSPQKNTEAFF
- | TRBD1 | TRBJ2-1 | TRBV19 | TGTGCCAGTAGTCCTAGGACAGGGAACAATGAGCAGTTCTTC | CASSPRTGNNEQFF
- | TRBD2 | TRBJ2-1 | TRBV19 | TGTGCCAGTAGTATAGATCTTGCGGGGGGATACAATGAGCAGTTCTTC | CASSIDLAGGYNEQFF
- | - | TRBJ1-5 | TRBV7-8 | TGTGCCAGCAGCTTAGGGGGGGTTCCTAATCAGCCCCAGCATTTT | CASSLGGVPNQPQHF
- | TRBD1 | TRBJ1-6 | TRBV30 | TGTGCCTGGAGTGTCGGACAGGGGAACAATTCACCCCTCCACTTT | CAWSVGQGNNSPLHF
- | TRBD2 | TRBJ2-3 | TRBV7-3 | TGTGCCAGCAGGATGAGCGGGGGGACAGATACGCAGTATTTT | CASRMSGGTDTQYF
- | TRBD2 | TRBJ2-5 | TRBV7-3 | TGTGCCAGCAGCATACCTAGCGGGGATTACCAAGAGACCCAGTACTTC | CASSIPSGDYQETQYF
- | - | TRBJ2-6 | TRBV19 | TGTGCCAGTAGTGAACCTCGCGAATACCTAAGCGTCCTGACTTTC | CASSEPREYLSVLTF
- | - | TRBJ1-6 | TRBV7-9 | TGTGCCAGCAGATTTATCAATTCACCCCTCCACTTT | CASRFINSPLHF
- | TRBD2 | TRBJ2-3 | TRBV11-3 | TGTGCCAGCAGCCCCATACTAGCGGGGAGCCTCACAGATACGCAGTATTTT | CASSPILAGSLTDTQYF
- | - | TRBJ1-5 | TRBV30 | TGTGCCTGGAGCGACTTCCCTCGGCAGCCCCAGCATTTT | CAWSDFPRQPQHF
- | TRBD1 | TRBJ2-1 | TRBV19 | TGTGCCAGTAGTATTACGGGGACAGCCTACAATGAGCAGTTCTTC | CASSITGTAYNEQFF
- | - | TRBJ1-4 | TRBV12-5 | TGTGCTAGTGGTCCATGGACAGCAACTAATGAAAAACTGTTTTTT | CASGPWTATNEKLFF
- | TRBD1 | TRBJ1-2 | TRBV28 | TGTGCCAGCAGCCAAGGACAGGGTCGAGGCTACACCTTC | CASSQGQGRGYTF
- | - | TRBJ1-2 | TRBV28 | TGTGCCAGCAGTTTGTCCTCGCAGCGGGTAGGAGATGGCTACACCTTC | CASSLSSQRVGDGYTF
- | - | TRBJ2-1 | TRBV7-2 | TGTGCCAGCAGCTTAACCGGCGGCTGGGACAATGAGCAGTTCTTC | CASSLTGGWDNEQFF
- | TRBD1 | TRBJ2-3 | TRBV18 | TGTGCCAGCTCACCCTGGGGACAGATTGAAACAGATACGCAGTATTTT | CASSPWGQIETDTQYF
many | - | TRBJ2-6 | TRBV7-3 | TGTGCCAGCAGCTCGCCTGAAGCCTCTGGGGCCAACGTCCTGACTTTC | CASSSPEASGANVLTF
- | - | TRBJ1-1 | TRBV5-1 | TGCGCCAGCAGCTTCACTACAGGCCTCTTGAACACTGAAGCTTTCTTT | CASSFTTGLLNTEAFF
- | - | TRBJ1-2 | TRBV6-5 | TGTGCCAGCAGTTACTCGATCAGATACTATGGCTACACCTTC | CASSYSIRYYGYTF
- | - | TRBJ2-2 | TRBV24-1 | TGTGCCACCAGTGATTTCGGGGCGAACACCGGGGAGCTGTTTTTT | CATSDFGANTGELFF